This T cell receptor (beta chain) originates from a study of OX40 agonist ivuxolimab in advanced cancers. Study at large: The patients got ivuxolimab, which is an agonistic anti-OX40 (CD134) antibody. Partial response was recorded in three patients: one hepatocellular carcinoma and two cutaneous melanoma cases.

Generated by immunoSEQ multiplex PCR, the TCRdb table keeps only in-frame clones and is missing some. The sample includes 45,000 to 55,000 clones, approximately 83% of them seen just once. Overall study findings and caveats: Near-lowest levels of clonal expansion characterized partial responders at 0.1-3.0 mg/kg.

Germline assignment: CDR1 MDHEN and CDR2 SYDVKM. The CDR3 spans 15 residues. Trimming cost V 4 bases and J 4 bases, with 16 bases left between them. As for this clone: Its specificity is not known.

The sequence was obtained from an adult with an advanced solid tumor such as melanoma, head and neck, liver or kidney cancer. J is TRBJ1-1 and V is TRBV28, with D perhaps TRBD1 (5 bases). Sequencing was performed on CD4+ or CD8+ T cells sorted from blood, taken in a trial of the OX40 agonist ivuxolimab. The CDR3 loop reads CASSSLRGSGTEAFF. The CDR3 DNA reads TGTGCCAGCAGTTCATTGAGGGGATCTGGCACTGAAGCTTTCTTT.